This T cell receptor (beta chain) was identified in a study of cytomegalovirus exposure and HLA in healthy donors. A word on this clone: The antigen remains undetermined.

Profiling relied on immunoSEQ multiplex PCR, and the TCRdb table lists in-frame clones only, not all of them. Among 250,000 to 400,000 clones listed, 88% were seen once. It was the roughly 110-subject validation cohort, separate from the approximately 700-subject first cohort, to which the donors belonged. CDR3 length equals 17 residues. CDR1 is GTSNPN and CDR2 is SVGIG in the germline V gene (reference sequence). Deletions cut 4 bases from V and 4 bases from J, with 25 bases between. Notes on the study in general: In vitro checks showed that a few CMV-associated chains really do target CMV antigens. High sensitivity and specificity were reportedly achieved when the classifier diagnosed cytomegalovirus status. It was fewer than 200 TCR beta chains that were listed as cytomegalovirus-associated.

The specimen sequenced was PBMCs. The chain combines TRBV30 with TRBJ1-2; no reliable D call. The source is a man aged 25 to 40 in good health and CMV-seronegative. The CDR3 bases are TGTGCCTGGATTGTCTCAACCGGCAGGCCCAAGACCTATGGCTACACCTTC. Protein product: CAWIVSTGRPKTYGYTF.